This T cell receptor (beta chain) was captured in a study of response to subunit inactivated influenza vaccine. Study-level findings and limits: The authors proposed limited new T cell recruitment per seasonal influenza vaccination.

TCRdb used MiXCR to reprocess the RT-PCR reads, holding one entry per CDR3 protein. The data contain more than 200,000 distinct CDR3 sequences, 12% of them singletons. This CDR3 has 13 residues. Germline-derived CDR1 and CDR2 are MDHEN and SYDVKM. Trimming took 7 bases from V and 1 from J, leaving 10 bases between them. This clonotype was seen ten or more times. The antigen is unknown. V and J are TRBV28 and TRBJ2-5; D remains ambiguous. The sequence was obtained from a man aged 45-65 years who received an inactivated influenza vaccine. Sequences were derived from non-naive T cells sorted from PBMCs, sampled 14 days before vaccination. The CDR3: CASNPAVQETQYF. The CDR3, as DNA: TGTGCCAGCAACCCGGCAGTCCAAGAGACCCAGTACTTC.